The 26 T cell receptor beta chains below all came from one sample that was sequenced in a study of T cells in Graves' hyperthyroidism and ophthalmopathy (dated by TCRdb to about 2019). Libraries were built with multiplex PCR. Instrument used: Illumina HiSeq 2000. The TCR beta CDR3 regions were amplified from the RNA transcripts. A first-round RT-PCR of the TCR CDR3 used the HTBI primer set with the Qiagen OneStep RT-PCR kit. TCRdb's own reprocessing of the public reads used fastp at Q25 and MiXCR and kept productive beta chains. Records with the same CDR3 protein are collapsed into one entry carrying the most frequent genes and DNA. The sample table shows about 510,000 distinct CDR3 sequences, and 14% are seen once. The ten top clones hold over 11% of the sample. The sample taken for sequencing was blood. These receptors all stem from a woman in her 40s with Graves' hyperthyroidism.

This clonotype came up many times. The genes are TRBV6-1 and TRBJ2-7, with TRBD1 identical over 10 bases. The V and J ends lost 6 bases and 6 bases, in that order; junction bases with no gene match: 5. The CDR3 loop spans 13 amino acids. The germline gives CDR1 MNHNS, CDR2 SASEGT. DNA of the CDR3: TGTGCCAGCAGGGGGACAGGGGAGGCCGAGCAGTACTTC. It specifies CASRGTGEAEQYF.

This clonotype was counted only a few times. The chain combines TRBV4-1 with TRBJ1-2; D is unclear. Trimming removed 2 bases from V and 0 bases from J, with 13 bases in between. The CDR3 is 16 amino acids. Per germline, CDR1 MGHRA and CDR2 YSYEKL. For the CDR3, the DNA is TGCGCCAGCAGCCAATCCTTCTCGACGGCTAACTATGGCTACACCTTC. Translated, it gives CASSQSFSTANYGYTF.

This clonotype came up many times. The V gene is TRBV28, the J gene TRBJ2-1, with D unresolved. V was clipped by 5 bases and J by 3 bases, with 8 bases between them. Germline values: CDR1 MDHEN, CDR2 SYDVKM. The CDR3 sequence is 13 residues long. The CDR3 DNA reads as TGTGCCAGCAGTCGTCCTATCTACAATGAGCAGTTCTTC. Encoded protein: CASSRPIYNEQFF.

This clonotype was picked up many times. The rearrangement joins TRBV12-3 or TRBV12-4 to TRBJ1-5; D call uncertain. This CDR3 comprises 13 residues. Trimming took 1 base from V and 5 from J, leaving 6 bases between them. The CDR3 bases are TGTGCCAGCAGTTTAGAGACTCATCAGCCCCAGCATTTT. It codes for CASSLETHQPQHF.

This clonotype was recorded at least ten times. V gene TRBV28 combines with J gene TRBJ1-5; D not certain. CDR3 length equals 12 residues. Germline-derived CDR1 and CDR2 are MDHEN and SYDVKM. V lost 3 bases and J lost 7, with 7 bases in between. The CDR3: CASSFSDQPQHF. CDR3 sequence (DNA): TGTGCCAGCAGTTTTTCCGACCAGCCCCAGCATTTT.

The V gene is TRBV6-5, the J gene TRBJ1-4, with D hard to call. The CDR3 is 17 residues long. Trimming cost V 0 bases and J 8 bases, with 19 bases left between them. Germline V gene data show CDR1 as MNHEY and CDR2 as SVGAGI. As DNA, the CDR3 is TGTGCCAGCAGTTACTCGATCAGGTCGGGCTTGGCGGAAAAACTGTTTTTT. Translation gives CASSYSIRSGLAEKLFF.

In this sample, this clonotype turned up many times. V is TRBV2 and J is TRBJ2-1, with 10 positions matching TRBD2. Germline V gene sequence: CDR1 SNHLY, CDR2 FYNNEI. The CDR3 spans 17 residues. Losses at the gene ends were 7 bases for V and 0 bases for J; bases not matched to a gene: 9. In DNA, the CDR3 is TGTGCCAGCACCGGACTAGCGGAAAGCAGCTCCTACAATGAGCAGTTCTTC. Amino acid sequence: CASTGLAESSSYNEQFF.

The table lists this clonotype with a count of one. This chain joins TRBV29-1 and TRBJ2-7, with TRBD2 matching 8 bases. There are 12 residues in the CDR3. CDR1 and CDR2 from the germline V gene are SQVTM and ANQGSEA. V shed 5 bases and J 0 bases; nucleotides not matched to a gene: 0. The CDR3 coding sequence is TGCAGCGTTAGCGGGAGCTCCTACGAGCAGTACTTC. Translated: CSVSGSSYEQYF.

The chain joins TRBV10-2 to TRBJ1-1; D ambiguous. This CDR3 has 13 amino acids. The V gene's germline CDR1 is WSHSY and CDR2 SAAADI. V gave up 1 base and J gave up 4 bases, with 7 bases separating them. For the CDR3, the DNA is TGCGCCAGCAGTGAGTATCGAGGCACTGAAGCTTTCTTT. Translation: CASSEYRGTEAFF.

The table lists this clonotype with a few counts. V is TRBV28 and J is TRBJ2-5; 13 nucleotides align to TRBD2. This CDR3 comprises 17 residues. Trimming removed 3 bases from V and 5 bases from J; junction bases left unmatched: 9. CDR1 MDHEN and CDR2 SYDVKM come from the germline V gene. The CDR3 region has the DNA TGTGCCAGCAGTTTGGCCCCTCAGACTAGCGGGAGGGAGACCCAGTACTTC. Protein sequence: CASSLAPQTSGRETQYF.

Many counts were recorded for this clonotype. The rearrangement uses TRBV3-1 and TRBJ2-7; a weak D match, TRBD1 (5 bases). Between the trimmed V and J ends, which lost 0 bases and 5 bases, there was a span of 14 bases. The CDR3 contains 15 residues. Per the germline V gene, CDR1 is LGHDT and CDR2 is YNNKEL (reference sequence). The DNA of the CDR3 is TGTGCCAGCAGCCAAGATCGACAGCCAGTCCACGAGCAGTACTTC. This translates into CASSQDRQPVHEQYF.

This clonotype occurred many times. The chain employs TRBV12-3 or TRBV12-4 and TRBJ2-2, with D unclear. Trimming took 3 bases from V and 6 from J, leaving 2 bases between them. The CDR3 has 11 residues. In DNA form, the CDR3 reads TGTGCCAGCAGTTTTTCCGGGGAGCTGTTTTTT. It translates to CASSFSGELFF.

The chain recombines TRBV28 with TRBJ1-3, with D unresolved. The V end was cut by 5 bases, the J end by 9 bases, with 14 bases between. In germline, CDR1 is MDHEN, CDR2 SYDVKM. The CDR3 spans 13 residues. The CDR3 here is CASSQPYRSTIYF. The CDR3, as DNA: TGTGCCAGCAGTCAACCTTATAGGAGCACCATATATTTT. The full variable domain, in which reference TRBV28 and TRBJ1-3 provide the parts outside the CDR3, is DVKVTQSSRYLVKRTGEKVFLECVQDMDHENMFWYRQDPGLGLRLIYFSYDVKMKEKGDIPEGYSVSREKKERFSLILESASTNQTSMYLCASSQPYRSTIYFGEGSWLTVV.

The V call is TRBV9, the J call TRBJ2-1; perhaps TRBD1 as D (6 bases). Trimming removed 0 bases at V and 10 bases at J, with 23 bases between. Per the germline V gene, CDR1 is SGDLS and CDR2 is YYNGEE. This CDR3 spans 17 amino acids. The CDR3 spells CASSVGDYPLGAWEQFF. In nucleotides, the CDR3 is TGTGCCAGCAGCGTAGGTGACTATCCCCTGGGGGCTTGGGAGCAGTTCTTC. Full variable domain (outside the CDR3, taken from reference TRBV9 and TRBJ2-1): DSGVTQTPKHLITATGQRVTLRCSPRSGDLSVYWYQQSLDQGLQFLIQYYNGEERAKGNILERFSAQQFPDLHSELNLSSLELGDSALYFCASSVGDYPLGAWEQFFGPGTRLTVL.

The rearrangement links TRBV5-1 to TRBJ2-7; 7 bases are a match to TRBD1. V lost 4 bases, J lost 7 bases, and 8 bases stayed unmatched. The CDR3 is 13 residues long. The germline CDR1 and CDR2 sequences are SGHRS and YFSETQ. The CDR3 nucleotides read TGCGCCAGCAGCCAAAACAGGGGCTTGGAGCAGTACTTC. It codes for CASSQNRGLEQYF.

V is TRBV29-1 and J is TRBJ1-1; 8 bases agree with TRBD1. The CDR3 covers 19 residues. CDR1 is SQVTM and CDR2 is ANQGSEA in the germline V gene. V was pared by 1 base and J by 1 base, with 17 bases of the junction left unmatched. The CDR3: CSVEGSPDRGFLQNTEAFF. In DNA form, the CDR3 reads TGCAGCGTTGAAGGCAGCCCCGACAGGGGCTTCCTTCAGAACACTGAAGCTTTCTTT. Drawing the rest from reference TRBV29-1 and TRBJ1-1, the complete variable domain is SAVISQKPSRDICQRGTSLTIQCQVDSQVTMMFWYRQQPGQSLTLIATANQGSEATYESGFVIDKFPISRPNLTFSTLTVSNMSPEDSSIYLCSVEGSPDRGFLQNTEAFFGQGTRLTVV.

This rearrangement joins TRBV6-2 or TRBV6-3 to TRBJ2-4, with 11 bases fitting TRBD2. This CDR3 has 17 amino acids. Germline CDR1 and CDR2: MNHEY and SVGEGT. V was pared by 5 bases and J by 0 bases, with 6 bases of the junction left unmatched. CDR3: CASSQGLAEVAKNIQYF. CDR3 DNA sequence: TGTGCCAGCAGTCAGGGACTAGCGGAAGTAGCCAAAAACATTCAGTACTTC.

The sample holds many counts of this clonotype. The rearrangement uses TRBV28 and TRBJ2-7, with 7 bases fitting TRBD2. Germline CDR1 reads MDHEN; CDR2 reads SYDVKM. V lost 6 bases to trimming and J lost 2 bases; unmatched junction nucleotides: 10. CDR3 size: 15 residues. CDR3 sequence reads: CASSPRGGHTYEQYF. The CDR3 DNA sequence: TGTGCCAGCAGCCCTCGGGGAGGGCACACCTACGAGCAGTACTTC.

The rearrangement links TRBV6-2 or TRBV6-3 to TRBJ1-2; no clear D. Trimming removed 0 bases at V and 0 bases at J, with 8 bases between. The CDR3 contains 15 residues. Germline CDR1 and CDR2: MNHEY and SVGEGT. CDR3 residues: CASSYSGSTNYGYTF. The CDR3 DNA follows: TGTGCCAGCAGTTACTCGGGGTCGACTAACTATGGCTACACCTTC.

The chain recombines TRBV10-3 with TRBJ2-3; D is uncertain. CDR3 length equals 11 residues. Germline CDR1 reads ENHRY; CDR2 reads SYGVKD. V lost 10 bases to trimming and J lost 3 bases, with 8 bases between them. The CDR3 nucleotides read TGTGCCACCCGAGATACAGATACGCAGTATTTT. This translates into CATRDTDTQYF.

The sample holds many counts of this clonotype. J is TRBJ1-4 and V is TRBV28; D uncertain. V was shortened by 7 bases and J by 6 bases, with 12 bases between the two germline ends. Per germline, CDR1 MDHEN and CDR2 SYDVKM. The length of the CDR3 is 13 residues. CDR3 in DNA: TGTGCCAGCACGGCAGTACGGCATGAAAAACTGTTTTTT. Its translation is CASTAVRHEKLFF.

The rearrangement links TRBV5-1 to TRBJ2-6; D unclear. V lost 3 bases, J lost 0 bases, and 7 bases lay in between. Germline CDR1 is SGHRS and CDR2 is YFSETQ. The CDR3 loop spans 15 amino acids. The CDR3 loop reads CASSSWGSGANVLTF. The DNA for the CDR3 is TGCGCCAGCAGCTCCTGGGGCTCTGGGGCCAACGTCCTGACTTTC.

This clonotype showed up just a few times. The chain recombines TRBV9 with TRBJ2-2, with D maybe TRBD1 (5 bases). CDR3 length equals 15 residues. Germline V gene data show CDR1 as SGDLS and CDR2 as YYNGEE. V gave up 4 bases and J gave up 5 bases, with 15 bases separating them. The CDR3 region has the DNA TGTGCCAGCAGCACCTCAGGGCTGGATACCGGGGAGCTGTTTTTT. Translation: CASSTSGLDTGELFF.

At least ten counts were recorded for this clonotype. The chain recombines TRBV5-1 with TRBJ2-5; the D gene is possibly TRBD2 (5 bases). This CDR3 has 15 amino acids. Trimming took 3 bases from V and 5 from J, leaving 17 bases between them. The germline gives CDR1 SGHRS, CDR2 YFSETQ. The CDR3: CASSYLAQDRETQYF. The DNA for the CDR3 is TGCGCCAGCAGCTACCTAGCTCAAGACCGGGAGACCCAGTACTTC.

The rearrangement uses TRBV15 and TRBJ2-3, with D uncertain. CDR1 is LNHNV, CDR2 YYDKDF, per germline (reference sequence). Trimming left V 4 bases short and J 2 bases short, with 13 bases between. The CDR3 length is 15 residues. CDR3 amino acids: CATSTDPSTTDTQYF. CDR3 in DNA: TGTGCCACCAGCACAGACCCTAGTACCACAGATACGCAGTATTTT.

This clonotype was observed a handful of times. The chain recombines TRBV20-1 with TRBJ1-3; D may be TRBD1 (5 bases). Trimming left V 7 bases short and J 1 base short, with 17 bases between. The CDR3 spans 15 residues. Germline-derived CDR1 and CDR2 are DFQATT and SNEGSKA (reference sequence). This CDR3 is CSVRRGPQSGNTIYF. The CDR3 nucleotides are TGCAGTGTCAGGAGGGGACCCCAGTCTGGAAACACCATATATTTT.